This T cell receptor (beta chain) was obtained from a study of Tregs in tolerant kidney transplant recipients. Study outcomes and limitations: Donor-specific Treg expansion exceeded global Treg expansion in tolerant patients, suggesting antigen drive. The most relevant donor-specific Treg TCRbeta repertoire apparently came from expansion with activated donor B cells.

Mixed chimerism was transient after nonmyeloablative marrow transplants from related graft donors. Looked up from germline, CDR1 is DFQATT and CDR2 is SNEGSKA (reference sequence). The V gene lost 5 bases and the J gene lost 7 bases, with 14 bases spanning the gap. The CDR3 consists of 12 residues. The protocol was immunoSEQ multiplex PCR, while the TCRdb copy is restricted to in-frame clones and leaves out a portion. This sample contains around 33,000 clones. Comment on this clone: Its specificity is unknown. The read finishes 3 residues shy of the CDR3 end, and the germline J gene is used to complete it.

This clonotype originated in a human patient who received a combined kidney and bone marrow transplant. Some T cells may have originated in the graft donor. The material sequenced was CD4+ T cells from blood (PBMCs), taken 24 months after the transplant. The rearrangement links TRBV20-1 to TRBJ1-1; weak D call: TRBD1 (5 bases). This CDR3 is CSARRGGLEAFF. The sequenced part of the CDR3 DNA is TGCAGTGCTCGACGGGGGGGTCTTGAA.